The sequence of this T cell receptor beta chain was determined in a study of CD4 and CD8 cells across lung adenocarcinoma regions. Samples came from patients with localized non-small cell lung adenocarcinoma. From the PCR reads, TCRdb called clonotypes with MiXCR, one entry per CDR3 protein. The sample carries 20,000 to 30,000 distinct CDR3 sequences, roughly half recorded once. This clonotype was counted between two and nine times. This CDR3 has 13 residues. CDR1 and CDR2 (germline): SGHTA, FQGTGA. V was shortened by 0 bases and J by 10 bases, with 10 bases between the two germline ends. This sequence originates from a male donor with lung adenocarcinoma. The CD4 and CD8 labels of this study may be unreliable. J is TRBJ2-1 and V is TRBV7-3, with D tentatively TRBD1 (6 bases). The specimen sequenced was CD8+ T cells from the center of a lung tumor. CDR3 amino acids: CASSLTTGTEQFF. CDR3 bases: TGTGCCAGCAGCTTAACAACAGGGACGGAGCAGTTCTTC.